The 18 T cell receptor beta chains below come from one sample, sequenced in a study of cytomegalovirus exposure and HLA in healthy donors. Use of 60 Vbeta and 13 Jbeta primers characterized the PCR. Only in-frame clones appear in the TCRdb table, and some are missing; sequencing was by immunoSEQ multiplex PCR. This table holds 150,000 to 200,000 clones, more than 65% found once. Sequencing was performed on PBMCs. The origin of the receptors is a man under 40 in good health and CMV-seronegative.

This chain connects TRBV11-2 to TRBJ2-1, with 14 bases fitting TRBD2. CDR1 and CDR2 from the germline V gene are SGHAT and FQNNGV. CDR3 length: 17 residues. Germline trimming cut 2 bases from V and 8 bases from J; bases unmatched to any gene: 8. The CDR3 nucleotides read TGTGCCAGCAGCTTATATAGGGGACTAGCGGGAGCCGATGAGCAGTTCTTC. Its translation: CASSLYRGLAGADEQFF.

The rearrangement links TRBV6-5 to TRBJ2-5; D perhaps matches TRBD2 (5 bases). The CDR3 sequence is 15 residues long. V was clipped by 2 bases and J by 1 base, with 11 bases between them. The germline V gene has CDR1 MNHEY and CDR2 SVGAGI. CDR3 protein: CASSYGSAGQETQYF. DNA of the CDR3: TGTGCCAGCAGTTACGGGAGCGCGGGCCAAGAGACCCAGTACTTC.

V is TRBV7-2 and J is TRBJ2-1; 12 bases match TRBD2. Trimming at V came to 3 bases and at J to 7 bases, leaving 10 bases not matched to a gene. This CDR3 spans 17 amino acids. Germline V CDR1 and CDR2: SGHTA, FQGNSA. In nucleotides, the CDR3 is TGTGCCAGCAGCTTTAGGAGGCTAGCGGGAGGGAGGAATGAGCAGTTCTTC. It specifies CASSFRRLAGGRNEQFF.

The chain uses TRBV5-4 and TRBJ2-5; D uncertain. The germline gives CDR1 SGHNT, CDR2 YYREEE (reference sequence). The CDR3 length is 15 residues. V lost 1 base and J lost 2, with 12 bases in between. The chain's CDR3 is CASSLSLRLQETQYF. CDR3 coding DNA: TGTGCCAGCAGCTTGTCCTTGAGGTTACAAGAGACCCAGTACTTC.

This chain joins TRBV7-9 and TRBJ1-3; D gene unclear. In germline, CDR1 is SEHNR, CDR2 FQNEAQ (reference sequence). The CDR3 totals 17 residues. The germline V and J ends were trimmed by 5 bases and 0 bases, with 17 bases remaining between them. As DNA, the CDR3 is TGTGCCAGCAGCCCACTCTTATCCGGAGACTCTGGAAACACCATATATTTT. This codes for CASSPLLSGDSGNTIYF.

This chain uses TRBV6-5 with TRBJ2-2, with 9 bases that match TRBD1. The CDR3 has 15 amino acids. CDR1 and CDR2 (germline): MNHEY, SVGAGI. The trim removed 6 bases at V and 5 bases at J, leaving 7 bases unmatched. This CDR3 reads CASRLDRGGTGELFF. The CDR3 DNA follows: TGTGCCAGCAGACTCGACAGGGGGGGAACCGGGGAGCTGTTTTTT.

The chain uses TRBV28 and TRBJ1-2, with 11 nucleotides matching TRBD1. The germline CDR1 and CDR2 sequences are MDHEN and SYDVKM. J was trimmed by 4 bases and V by 6 bases; bases with no gene match: 10. This CDR3 has 16 residues. The CDR3, as DNA: TGTGCCAGCAGCTCCGTGGACAGGGGGCCGAGCTATGGCTACACCTTC. This sequence encodes CASSSVDRGPSYGYTF.

The chain joins TRBV6-5 to TRBJ2-2, with TRBD2 identical over 11 bases. Germline-derived CDR1 and CDR2 are MNHEY and SVGAGI. The V and J ends lost 5 bases and 6 bases, in that order; junction bases with no gene match: 5. The CDR3 extends over 15 amino acids. In nucleotides, the CDR3 is TGTGCCAGCAGTCCACTAGCGGGGGTTTCCGGGGAGCTGTTTTTT. Its protein product is CASSPLAGVSGELFF.

This chain uses TRBV18 with TRBJ1-1; 11 bases map to TRBD1. Trimming at V came to 2 bases and at J to 1 base, leaving 9 bases not matched to a gene. This CDR3 comprises 18 residues. Germline lookup yields CDR1 KGHSH and CDR2 LQKENI. The CDR3 here is CASSPFGQGALGNTEAFF. The CDR3 DNA is TGTGCCAGCTCACCATTTGGACAGGGGGCCTTAGGGAACACTGAAGCTTTCTTT.

This chain joins TRBV9 and TRBJ2-7; the match to TRBD2 covers 7 bases. Losses at the gene ends were 0 bases for V and 3 bases for J; bases not matched to a gene: 6. Germline V lookup: CDR1 SGDLS, CDR2 YYNGEE. The CDR3 is 15 amino acids. The CDR3 nucleotides read TGTGCCAGCAGCGTAGCTACGGGGGAGGGCTACGAGCAGTACTTC. It yields the protein CASSVATGEGYEQYF.

The chain joins TRBV6-5 to TRBJ2-7, with TRBD1 matching over 8 bases. Germline CDR1 and CDR2: MNHEY and SVGAGI. The trim removed 4 bases at V and 6 bases at J, leaving 8 bases unmatched. The CDR3 is made up of 14 amino acids. Here the CDR3 reads CASSSWDRPSEQYF. The CDR3 DNA reads as TGTGCCAGCAGTTCATGGGACAGGCCCAGCGAGCAGTACTTC.

This clone is labeled medium-sized (0.01 to 0.1%). The genes are TRBV6-1 and TRBJ2-2, with 12 bases that match TRBD2. Germline trimming cut 4 bases from V and 3 bases from J; bases unmatched to any gene: 0. Germline lookup yields CDR1 MNHNS and CDR2 SASEGT. The CDR3 runs to 15 residues. CDR3 DNA: TGTGCCAGCAGTGGACTAGCGGGGGACACCGGGGAGCTGTTTTTT. Translation: CASSGLAGDTGELFF.

CDR3 in amino acids: CASSTGEGDYGYTF. CDR3 DNA: TGTGCCAGCAGCACCGGGGAGGGGGACTATGGCTACACCTTC. This chain joins TRBV11-2 and TRBJ1-2, with a weak D call TRBD1 (6 bases). V shed 5 bases and J shed 3 bases, with 13 bases lying between them. This CDR3 is 14 amino acids long. Germline CDR1 is SGHAT and CDR2 is FQNNGV.

This rearrangement joins TRBV19 to TRBJ2-3; TRBD1 aligns across 8 bases. The CDR3 runs to 15 residues. Germline-derived CDR1 and CDR2 are LNHDA and SQIVND (reference sequence). V lost 4 bases, J lost 3 bases, and 6 bases stayed unmatched. The CDR3 loop is CASSKTGVGTDTQYF. Here the CDR3 DNA reads TGTGCCAGTAGTAAGACAGGGGTTGGGACAGATACGCAGTATTTT.

This clone appeared a single time. The rearrangement joins TRBV7-9 to TRBJ2-5; a weak D match, TRBD1 (5 bases). This CDR3 is built from 14 residues. The germline V and J ends were trimmed by 6 bases and 4 bases, with 15 bases remaining between them. CDR1 is SEHNR, CDR2 FQNEAQ, per germline (reference sequence). This CDR3 is CASRPLGQGETQYF. The CDR3 DNA sequence: TGTGCCAGCAGACCTTTAGGGCAGGGAGAGACCCAGTACTTC. Based on the CDR3 plus reference TRBV7-9 and TRBJ2-5, the full variable domain is DTGVSQNPRHKITKRGQNVTFRCDPISEHNRLYWYRQTLGQGPEFLTYFQNEAQLEKSRLLSDRFSAERPKGSFSTLEIQRTEQGDSAMYLCASRPLGQGETQYFGPGTRLLVL.

The rearrangement uses TRBV27 and TRBJ2-3, with D possibly being TRBD2 (6 bases). This CDR3 has 14 amino acids. Trimming stripped 5 bases from V and 2 bases from J, with 11 bases between. Germline assignment: CDR1 MNHEY and CDR2 SMNVEV (reference sequence). CDR3 in DNA: TGTGCCAGCAGTGCGACTAGTATCACAGATACGCAGTATTTT. The encoded protein is CASSATSITDTQYF.

This clone was counted a single time. The V gene is TRBV28, the J gene TRBJ2-3, with TRBD2 matching 12 bases. Trimming cost V 2 bases and J 11 bases; bases outside gene matches: 5. CDR1 MDHEN and CDR2 SYDVKM come from the germline V gene. CDR3 length equals 14 residues. The CDR3 sequence is CASSLETSGSRQYF. Here the CDR3 DNA reads TGTGCCAGCAGTTTAGAGACTAGCGGGAGTAGGCAGTATTTT.

In DNA, the CDR3 is TGTGCCTGGAGTGTCGGGACAGCGGGAAACACCATATATTTT. Its protein product is CAWSVGTAGNTIYF. The chain is built from TRBV30 and TRBJ1-3, with TRBD1 matching over 7 bases. Germline-derived CDR1 and CDR2 are GTSNPN and SVGIG (reference sequence). The J segment lost 4 bases and the V segment lost 0 bases, leaving 3 bases of the junction unmatched. The CDR3 has 14 residues.